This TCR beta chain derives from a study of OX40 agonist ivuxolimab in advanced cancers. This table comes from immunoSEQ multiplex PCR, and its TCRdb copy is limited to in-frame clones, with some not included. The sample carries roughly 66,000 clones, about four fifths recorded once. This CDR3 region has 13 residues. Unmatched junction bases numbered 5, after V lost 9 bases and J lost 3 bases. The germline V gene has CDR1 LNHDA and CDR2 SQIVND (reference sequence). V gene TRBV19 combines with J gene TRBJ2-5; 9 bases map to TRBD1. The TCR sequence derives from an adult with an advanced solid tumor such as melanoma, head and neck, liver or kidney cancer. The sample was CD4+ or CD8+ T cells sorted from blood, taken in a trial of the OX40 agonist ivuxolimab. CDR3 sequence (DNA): TGTGCCAGCAGCCGGGACAGGGAAGAGACCCAGTACTTC. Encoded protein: CASSRDREETQYF.